Presented here are 25 T cell receptor beta chains from one specimen sequenced in a study of Graves' ophthalmopathy and Graves' hyperthyroidism. As the template, RNA transcripts were used to amplify TCR beta CDR3 regions. First-round RT-PCR with HTBI primers preceded a second-round multiplex PCR. One entry per CDR3 protein results from TCRdb running MiXCR on the multiplex PCR reads. In the table there are fewer than 20,000 distinct CDR3 sequences, about half of which are singletons. Sequencing input: peripheral blood. These receptors all stem from a woman aged 40 to 55 with stable Graves' hyperthyroidism.

To note about this clonotype: This may stem from a read error, because a much larger clone lies one nucleotide away. The chain is built from TRBV20-1 and TRBJ2-1, with D uncertain. V lost 5 bases and J lost 0, with 14 bases in between. This CDR3 is built from 15 residues. Per germline, CDR1 DFQATT and CDR2 SNEGSKA (reference sequence). The CDR3 sequence is CSAPGRMGSYNEQFF. The CDR3 DNA sequence: TGCAGTGCTCCCGGACGCATGGGCTCCTACAATGAGCAGTTCTTC.

The gene calls are TRBV20-1 and TRBJ2-3; D remains ambiguous. Germline V gene sequence: CDR1 DFQATT, CDR2 SNEGSKA (reference sequence). CDR3 length: 11 amino acids. Between the trimmed V and J ends, which lost 4 bases and 5 bases, there was a span of 7 bases. The DNA for the CDR3 is TGCAGTGCTACTCTGGGAGATACGCAGTATTTT. It codes for CSATLGDTQYF.

This clonotype occurred a few times. V usage is TRBV6-2 or TRBV6-3 and J usage is TRBJ2-1; D is possibly TRBD1 (5 bases). There are 14 residues in the CDR3. Trimming left V 7 bases short and J 7 bases short, with 17 bases between. Germline V gene lookup returns CDR1 MNHEY and CDR2 SVGEGT. CDR3 nucleotide sequence: TGTGCCAGCACCAAGGCAGGGAAATGGAATGAGCAGTTCTTC. Amino acids: CASTKAGKWNEQFF.

V is TRBV2 and J is TRBJ1-2, with D maybe TRBD1 (5 bases). Trimming took 3 bases from V and 7 from J, leaving 15 bases between them. CDR3 length: 14 residues. Germline V gives CDR1 SNHLY, CDR2 FYNNEI. The CDR3 loop is CASSEVGVSGGYTF. CDR3 bases: TGTGCCAGCAGTGAGGTGGGGGTGTCGGGTGGCTACACCTTC.

The chain is built from TRBV29-1 and TRBJ2-7; no firm D call. Germline CDR1 SQVTM, CDR2 ANQGSEA. V shed 6 bases and J shed 3 bases, with 9 bases lying between them. The CDR3 runs 11 residues. The CDR3 reads CSVNLGYEQYF. CDR3 nucleotides: TGCAGCGTGAACTTAGGCTACGAGCAGTACTTC.

The rearrangement joins TRBV20-1 to TRBJ2-3; no clear D. V lost 5 bases to trimming and J lost 0 bases, with 3 bases between them. CDR1 and CDR2 (germline): DFQATT, SNEGSKA (reference sequence). This CDR3 has 11 residues. DNA for the CDR3: TGCAGTGCTCGTAGCACAGATACGCAGTATTTT. Protein product: CSARSTDTQYF.

In the case of this clonotype: A much larger clone lies a single base off, so this may be a read error. No conserved phenylalanine or tryptophan ends this CDR3, so it is likely a read error. The chain has TRBV13 and TRBJ2-5; 11 nucleotides match TRBD2. This CDR3 region has 16 residues. The trim removed 0 bases at V and 1 base at J, leaving 1 base unmatched. The V gene's germline CDR1 is PRHDT and CDR2 FYEKMQ (reference sequence). The CDR3 spells CASSLGLAGGQETQYC. CDR3 sequence (DNA): TGTGCCAGCAGCTTAGGCCTAGCGGGGGGCCAAGAGACCCAGTACTGC.

This clonotype has more than one count but fewer than ten. The rearrangement joins TRBV3-1 to TRBJ1-5; possible D gene TRBD1, 5 bases. This CDR3 comprises 16 residues. Looked up from germline, CDR1 is LGHDT and CDR2 is YNNKEL (reference sequence). Trimming took off 3 bases at V and 6 bases at J, with 18 bases between the two ends. CDR3 in DNA: TGTGCCAGCAGCCACCTCCGGGACGGAGGCCGTCAGCCCCAGCATTTT. The encoded protein is CASSHLRDGGRQPQHF.

Remarks on this clonotype: The junction differs from germline at one of its ends, possibly a read error. The chain couples TRBV7-8 to TRBJ2-5; D possibly corresponds to TRBD2 (5 bases). This CDR3 is 14 amino acids long. Germline-derived CDR1 and CDR2 are SGHVS and FQNEAQ. CDR3 bases: TGTGCCAGCACCTTAAGGAGGACCCAAGAGACCCAGTACTTC. Its protein is CASTLRRTQETQYF.

This clonotype appeared once. The chain combines TRBV15 with TRBJ2-7, with unresolved D. Trimming removed 5 bases from V and 5 bases from J, with 10 bases in between. Germline values: CDR1 LNHNV, CDR2 YYDKDF (reference sequence). CDR3 length: 12 residues. The CDR3, as DNA: TGTGCCACCAGCCCTCGGTGGGACGAGCAGTACTTC. Translation: CATSPRWDEQYF.

This clonotype was counted between two and nine times. The rearrangement joins TRBV4-3 to TRBJ1-5; D gene unclear. Trimming left V 0 bases short and J 4 bases short, with 13 bases between. This CDR3 contains 16 residues. CDR1 LGHNA and CDR2 YSLEER come from the germline V gene. Written as DNA, the CDR3 is TGCGCCAGCAGCCAAGATACGGCCAGTATGAATCAGCCCCAGCATTTT. Its protein is CASSQDTASMNQPQHF.

The chain carries TRBV6-2 or TRBV6-3 and TRBJ2-3, with D unresolved. The CDR3 runs 12 residues. Looked up from germline, CDR1 is MNHEY and CDR2 is SVGEGT. V lost 0 bases to trimming and J lost 6 bases, with 4 bases between them. The CDR3, as DNA: TGTGCCAGCAGTTACTCGAAGGATACGCAGTATTTT. This gives the protein CASSYSKDTQYF.

The chain employs TRBV20-1 and TRBJ1-3; D is uncertain. V dropped 6 bases and J dropped 3 bases, with 15 bases sitting between them. In germline, CDR1 is DFQATT, CDR2 SNEGSKA (reference sequence). The CDR3 contains 14 residues. DNA for the CDR3: TGCAGTGCCCCGCGGGGTGCCGATGGAAACACCATATATTTT. It is translated as CSAPRGADGNTIYF.

By sample share, this clonotype is medium-sized. The rearrangement links TRBV7-2 to TRBJ2-7; the D call may be TRBD1 or TRBD2 (6 bases each). The V end lost 1 base, the J end lost 0 bases, and 13 bases lay between the germline ends. The CDR3 is 16 amino acids. Per germline, CDR1 SGHTA and CDR2 FQGNSA. CDR3 sequence (DNA): TGTGCCAGCAGCTTAGACGGGGGCCAGAGCTCCTACGAGCAGTACTTC. It translates to CASSLDGGQSSYEQYF.

The sample holds many counts of this clonotype. DNA of the CDR3: TGTGCCAGCAGCGCGCCCGGGGGGCGAGGCACAGATACGCAGTATTTT. Translation: CASSAPGGRGTDTQYF. V usage is TRBV9 and J usage is TRBJ2-3; TRBD2 is a possible D gene (7 bases). In germline, CDR1 is SGDLS, CDR2 YYNGEE. Trimming took 3 bases from V and 1 from J, leaving 15 bases between them. CDR3 length: 16 amino acids.

This clonotype has at least ten counts. This sequence joins TRBV19 and TRBJ1-1; D gene unclear. CDR3 length: 12 residues. The V gene lost 4 bases and the J gene lost 1 base, with 4 bases spanning the gap. The germline V gene has CDR1 LNHDA and CDR2 SQIVND (reference sequence). The CDR3, as DNA: TGTGCCAGTAGTAGGAAGAACACTGAAGCTTTCTTT. Translated, it gives CASSRKNTEAFF.

On this clonotype: The DNA is left out, because the CDR3 cannot be placed on it with certainty; the CDR3 is given as TCRdb lists it. The rearrangement links TRBV7-5 to TRBJ2-7; TRBD2, the table's D call, was not compared with the DNA. TRBV7-5 is a pseudogene. The CDR3 length is 17 residues, termini included. CDR3 protein: CISVSEAGLAGSYEQYF.

This clonotype was counted ten times or more. J is TRBJ1-1 and V is TRBV9, with TRBD1 as a possible D gene (5 bases). The CDR3 spans 12 residues. V lost 5 bases to trimming and J lost 12 bases, with 17 bases between them. In germline, CDR1 is SGDLS, CDR2 YYNGEE. This CDR3 reads CASSRGATQTFF. CDR3 DNA sequence: TGTGCCAGCAGTCGAGGGGCCACACAAACTTTCTTT.

The rearrangement joins TRBV6-1 to TRBJ2-7; 10 bases fit TRBD2. Germline V gene sequence: CDR1 MNHNS, CDR2 SASEGT. The V gene end was trimmed by 5 bases and the J gene end by 0 bases; junction bases not matched to a gene: 4. CDR3 length: 15 residues. The CDR3 protein is CASSHSGGNSYEQYF. CDR3 nucleotide sequence: TGTGCCAGCAGTCATAGCGGGGGGAACTCCTACGAGCAGTACTTC.

This clonotype was counted ten times or more. J is TRBJ2-5 and V is TRBV20-1; TRBD2 aligns across 13 bases. The CDR3 has 17 amino acids. J was trimmed by 2 bases and V by 3 bases; bases with no gene match: 9. CDR1 is DFQATT and CDR2 is SNEGSKA in the germline V gene (reference sequence). This CDR3 is CSASGLAGAKQQETQYF. The DNA of the CDR3 is TGCAGTGCTAGTGGACTAGCGGGAGCGAAACAACAAGAGACCCAGTACTTC.

This clonotype is a singleton in its sample. A read error is likely, as this CDR3 ends without the conserved phenylalanine or tryptophan. The V call is TRBV15, the J call TRBJ2-5, with D possibly TRBD1 on 5 matching bases. The length of the CDR3 is 14 residues. Germline lookup yields CDR1 LNHNV and CDR2 YYDKDF (reference sequence). CDR3 loop: CASSRDRVQGTQYL. CDR3 coding DNA: TGTGCCAGCAGCAGGGATCGAGTCCAAGGGACCCAGTACTTA.

This clonotype has at least ten counts. The rearrangement joins TRBV6-5 to TRBJ2-7; D perhaps matches TRBD1 (5 bases). Trimming removed 4 bases from V and 4 bases from J, with 17 bases in between. The CDR3 is made up of 15 amino acids. CDR1 and CDR2 (germline): MNHEY, SVGAGI. CDR3 DNA: TGTGCCAGCAGTTCGGGTCGCTGGGGCGCGTACGAGCAGTACTTC. This encodes CASSSGRWGAYEQYF.

In this sample, this clonotype turned up many times. The chain uses TRBV9 and TRBJ1-2; perhaps TRBD1 as D (5 bases). CDR3 length: 14 residues. Germline V gene sequence: CDR1 SGDLS, CDR2 YYNGEE. The V gene lost 4 bases and the J gene lost 3 bases, with 13 bases spanning the gap. CDR3 DNA: TGTGCCAGCAGCCCCGGGGGGGGGGACTATGGCTACACCTTC. As protein: CASSPGGGDYGYTF. Using reference TRBV9 and TRBJ1-2 for the parts outside the CDR3, the full variable domain is DSGVTQTPKHLITATGQRVTLRCSPRSGDLSVYWYQQSLDQGLQFLIQYYNGEERAKGNILERFSAQQFPDLHSELNLSSLELGDSALYFCASSPGGGDYGYTFGSGTRLTVV.

V and J are TRBV2 and TRBJ2-5, with D perhaps matching TRBD1 or TRBD2 (7 bases each). V lost 6 bases, J lost 4 bases, and 12 bases lay in between. The V gene's germline CDR1 is SNHLY and CDR2 FYNNEI. CDR3 length: 13 residues. The CDR3 DNA is TGTGCCAGCAGGGGAGGGGGCGGAGAGACCCAGTACTTC. It encodes CASRGGGGETQYF.

Many counts were recorded for this clonotype. The rearrangement links TRBV6-5 to TRBJ2-7; D is unclear. Trimming left V 0 bases short and J 1 base short, with 10 bases between. This CDR3 has 15 amino acids. Germline lookup yields CDR1 MNHEY and CDR2 SVGAGI. The CDR3 DNA follows: TGTGCCAGCAGTTACTCGCTCATCGGTTCCTACGAGCAGTACTTC. Translated: CASSYSLIGSYEQYF.